A selection of T cell receptor beta chains follows, all from one sample in a study of read filtering for tumor transcriptome and immune sequencing. TCRdb re-called the reads through MiXCR, storing one row per CDR3 protein. This table holds some 140,000 distinct CDR3 sequences, under 15% found once. Sequenced sample: a population of CD138-negative cells sorted from bone marrow. These receptors came from a donor older than 35 with multiple myeloma. Both conserved end residues are part of each CDR3. Each record gives: V gene, clone size, J gene, D gene, CDR3 protein, CDR3 DNA. A D gene is named only where the DNA matches it firmly. Some rows have no size entry. The others give once, few or many, or a class for an expanded clone.

TRBV3-1	NA	TRBJ2-4	NA	CASSQDMGVATYF	TGTGCCAGCAGCCAAGATATGGGGGTTGCGACGTACTTC
TRBV21-1	many	TRBJ2-1	NA	CASSKPAFFSGPYNEQFF	TGTGCCAGCAGCAAACCAGCGTTTTTCTCGGGCCCTTACAATGAGCAGTTCTTC
TRBV19	many	TRBJ1-4	NA	CATRSRPATNEKLFF	TGTGCCACCCGTAGCCGACCTGCAACTAATGAAAAACTGTTTTTT
TRBV6-5	NA	TRBJ1-1	NA	CASSYSEGTEAFF	TGTGCCAGCAGTTACTCGGAGGGCACTGAAGCTTTCTTT
TRBV12-3/TRBV12-4	many	TRBJ2-7	TRBD1	CASSRQGVTYEQYF	TGTGCCAGCAGCCGACAGGGGGTCACCTACGAGCAGTACTTC
TRBV7-9	NA	TRBJ1-1	NA	CGSSITPGAKTEALF	TGTGGCAGCAGCATCACGCCGGGGGCGAAGACTGAAGCTCTCTTT
TRBV7-2	few	TRBJ2-7	NA	CASSLQGNSYEQYF	TGTGCCAGCAGCCTACAGGGAAACTCCTACGAGCAGTACTTC
TRBV27	many	TRBJ2-7	NA	CASSPDWGLREQYF	TGTGCCAGCAGCCCCGACTGGGGGTTGAGAGAGCAGTACTTC
TRBV5-6	many	TRBJ1-1	NA	CASSLAGRGGTEAFF	TGTGCCAGCAGCTTGGCGGGCAGGGGTGGTACGGAAGCTTTCTTT
TRBV6-5	many	TRBJ2-5	NA	CASSRPITGGETQYF	TGTGCCAGCAGTCGCCCAATTACGGGTGGGGAGACCCAGTACTTC
TRBV18	many	TRBJ2-1	TRBD2	CASSPQTSGSYNNEQFF	TGTGCCAGCTCACCACAAACTAGCGGGAGTTATAACAATGAGCAGTTCTTC
TRBV5-6	many	TRBJ2-1	TRBD2	CASSLVLLAGDNEQFF	TGTGCCAGCAGCTTGGTACTACTAGCGGGTGACAATGAGCAGTTCTTC
TRBV7-3	many	TRBJ2-3	NA	CASSPNGDRTDTQYF	TGTGCCAGCAGCCCCAACGGGGACCGCACAGATACGCAGTATTTT
TRBV20-1	many	TRBJ2-3	NA	CSARGPTSLTSTDTQYF	TGCAGTGCCAGAGGCCCTACTAGCTTAACTAGCACAGATACGCAGTATTTT
TRBV7-9	few	TRBJ2-2	NA	CASSPYRDSGELFF	TGTGCCAGCAGCCCCTACAGGGATTCCGGGGAGCTGTTTTTT
TRBV12-3/TRBV12-4	few	TRBJ1-5	TRBD1	CASSFARGSNQPQHF	TGTGCCAGCAGTTTTGCCAGGGGGAGCAATCAGCCCCAGCATTTT
TRBV7-2	many	TRBJ2-1	NA	CASSALMGQFF	TGTGCCAGCAGCGCCTTGATGGGGCAGTTCTTC
TRBV5-5	NA	TRBJ1-2	TRBD1	CASSPGQGSNYGYTF	TGTGCCAGCAGCCCTGGACAGGGCTCTAACTATGGCTACACCTTC
TRBV7-9	NA	TRBJ2-7	NA	CASSSNPLYEQYF	TGTGCCAGCAGCTCCAACCCCCTCTACGAGCAGTACTTC
TRBV20-1	many	TRBJ2-7	NA	CSARVGYEQYF	TGCAGTGCTAGAGTAGGCTACGAGCAGTACTTC
TRBV10-3	many	TRBJ1-1	NA	CATARPGVTEAFF	TGTGCCACCGCTCGACCTGGTGTAACTGAAGCTTTCTTT
TRBV5-1	many	TRBJ2-2	TRBD2	CASSSGSSGKYTGELFF	TGCGCCAGCAGCTCGGGCTCTAGCGGGAAATACACCGGGGAGCTGTTTTTT
TRBV24-1	many	TRBJ2-2	NA	CATSDEGNTGELFF	TGTGCCACCAGTGATGAGGGAAACACCGGGGAGCTGTTTTTT
TRBV7-9	few	TRBJ1-2	NA	CASSLDTLEAGYTF	TGTGCCAGCAGCTTGGATACTCTGGAGGCGGGCTACACCTTC
TRBV4-3	many	TRBJ2-7	NA	CASSQVDGSSYEQYF	TGCGCCAGCAGCCAAGTTGACGGGAGCTCCTACGAGCAGTACTTC
TRBV9	many	TRBJ1-5	TRBD1	CASSPGGRNQPQHF	TGTGCCAGCAGCCCAGGGGGGAGGAATCAGCCCCAGCATTTT
TRBV19	few	TRBJ2-2	TRBD1	CASSLTGVNTGELFF	TGTGCCAGTAGTCTGACAGGGGTTAACACCGGGGAGCTGTTTTTT
TRBV27	once	TRBJ2-1	TRBD2	CGSSVAGGYNEQFF	TGTGGCAGCAGCGTAGCGGGAGGGTACAATGAGCAGTTCTTC
TRBV5-1	NA	TRBJ2-7	NA	CASSSSYSVDELYF	TGCGCCAGTAGCTCAAGTTATAGTGTAGACGAGCTGTACTTC
TRBV19	many	TRBJ2-2	NA	CASTPGAGPYTGELFF	TGTGCCAGTACTCCCGGCGCAGGCCCGTACACCGGGGAGCTGTTTTTT
TRBV10-2	many	TRBJ2-2	NA	CASSESIWGYEGAHGELFF	TGCGCCAGCAGTGAGTCGATATGGGGCTACGAAGGGGCCCACGGGGAGCTGTTTTTT
TRBV7-3	NA	TRBJ2-5	NA	CASSLGATEETQYF	TGTGCCAGCAGCTTAGGGGCTACCGAGGAGACCCAGTACTTC
TRBV4-1	many	TRBJ2-3	NA	CASSPVGDTQYF	TGCGCCAGCAGCCCCGTTGGAGATACGCAGTATTTT
TRBV7-9	many	TRBJ2-1	NA	CASSLFRVSSYNEQFF	TGTGCCAGCAGCTTATTTAGGGTAAGCTCCTACAATGAGCAGTTCTTC
TRBV14	many	TRBJ2-7	NA	CASSQVGPRSYEQYF	TGTGCCAGCAGCCAAGTCGGGCCCCGCTCCTACGAGCAGTACTTC
TRBV13	many	TRBJ2-2	NA	CASSPGPPQGPGELFF	TGTGCCAGCAGCCCAGGGCCCCCTCAAGGACCCGGGGAGCTGTTTTTT
TRBV25-1	many	TRBJ1-1	NA	CASSETGYTEAFF	TGTGCCAGCAGCGAGACAGGTTACACTGAAGCTTTCTTT
TRBV21-1	many	TRBJ1-1	NA	CASSTRDRGSLNTEAFF	TGTGCCAGCAGCACCCGGGACAGGGGGTCCTTGAACACTGAAGCTTTCTTT
TRBV30	many	TRBJ2-7	TRBD2	CAWSEAGVVKAPTYEQYF	TGTGCCTGGAGTGAGGCGGGAGTGGTTAAAGCTCCAACCTACGAGCAGTACTTC
TRBV19	few	TRBJ1-2	NA	CASKLRRASNYGYTF	TGTGCCAGTAAACTCCGAAGGGCGTCTAACTATGGCTACACCTTC
TRBV11-2	many	TRBJ2-1	NA	CASSPYRDQRNNEQFF	TGTGCCAGCAGCCCCTACCGGGACCAAAGGAACAATGAGCAGTTCTTC
TRBV5-5	many	TRBJ1-1	NA	CASSLPRDTGGTEAFF	TGTGCCAGCAGCTTGCCCAGGGACACCGGGGGCACTGAAGCTTTCTTT
TRBV9	many	TRBJ2-1	TRBD2	CASSVKAGVLDEQFF	TGTGCCAGCAGCGTAAAAGCGGGAGTCCTAGATGAGCAGTTCTTC
TRBV24-1	many	TRBJ2-2	NA	CATSDLRQNTGELFF	TGTGCCACCAGTGATTTAAGGCAGAACACCGGGGAGCTGTTTTTT
TRBV20-1	many	TRBJ2-7	TRBD2	CSASSLAGGLEEQYF	TGCAGTGCTAGTTCACTAGCGGGAGGGTTAGAGGAGCAGTACTTC
TRBV14	many	TRBJ1-1	NA	CASSKRTAEAFF	TGTGCCAGCAGCAAGCGGACGGCTGAAGCTTTCTTT
TRBV7-6	many	TRBJ2-1	NA	CASSLGLSSYNEQFF	TGTGCCAGCAGCTTAGGTTTAAGCTCCTACAATGAGCAGTTCTTC
TRBV7-9	many	TRBJ2-4	TRBD1	CASSRQGQRDKNIQYF	TGTGCCAGCAGCCGACAGGGCCAAAGAGACAAAAACATTCAGTACTTC
TRBV18	NA	TRBJ2-5	NA	CASSPPTGRRETQYF	TGTGCCAGCTCACCACCTACGGGGCGAAGAGAGACCCAGTACTTC
TRBV7-3	many	TRBJ2-2	NA	CASSLRFRGASGELFF	TGTGCCAGCAGCTTAAGATTCCGGGGCGCTTCCGGGGAGCTGTTTTTT
TRBV3-1	many	TRBJ2-1	TRBD2	CASSQEPGLAEGNEQFF	TGTGCCAGCAGCCAAGAACCTGGACTAGCGGAAGGGAATGAGCAGTTCTTC
TRBV5-6	NA	TRBJ2-4	NA	CASTRSGGLAKNIQYF	TGTGCCAGCACCCGCAGTGGGGGGCTAGCCAAAAACATTCAGTACTTC
TRBV6-2/TRBV6-3	NA	TRBJ2-3	TRBD2	CASSPGTSAITDTQYF	TGTGCCAGCAGCCCCGGGACTAGCGCCATCACAGATACGCAGTATTTT
TRBV6-5	many	TRBJ1-2	NA	CASRTQGSNYGYTF	TGTGCCAGCAGAACACAGGGCTCTAACTATGGCTACACCTTC
TRBV15	many	TRBJ1-2	NA	CATSNIPGFRGYTF	TGTGCCACCAGCAATATCCCAGGGTTCCGTGGCTACACCTTC
TRBV6-5	NA	TRBJ2-7	NA	CASSLRPMDRSYEQYF	TGTGCCAGCAGCCTACGCCCGATGGACAGATCCTACGAGCAGTACTTC